These T cell receptor beta chains were read from a single sample in a study of blood T cell repertoires in COVID-19. Here immunoSEQ multiplex PCR was the method, and the copy in TCRdb shows in-frame clones only, minus some. The top ten hold around 3.3% of the sample, which has around 250,000 clones, 82% seen once. Sequencing input: peripheral blood. Source of these receptors: a woman between 18 and 30 years old with acute or convalescent COVID-19. CDR3s include the opening cysteine and the closing phenylalanine or tryptophan. D genes are given only for firm matches. Clone size, where shown, is once, few, many, or a class for clones that have expanded.

D gene | J gene | clone size | V gene | CDR3 protein
- | TRBJ1-5 | - | TRBV28 | CASSPIVEGRSNQPQHF
- | TRBJ2-7 | - | TRBV6-1 | CASSESGAGASYEQYF
- | TRBJ1-1 | - | TRBV9 | CASSVGQGSEAFF
- | TRBJ1-2 | - | TRBV27 | CASRSGGIGYTF
- | TRBJ2-7 | once | TRBV15 | CATSRDRGLGYEQYF
TRBD2 | TRBJ2-1 | - | TRBV6-6 | CASSYTTSVNEQFF
TRBD1 | TRBJ1-6 | - | TRBV7-6 | CASSRTGGSYNSPLHF
TRBD2 | TRBJ2-3 | - | TRBV10-3 | CAISESGGRTQYF
TRBD2 | TRBJ2-7 | - | TRBV10-3 | CAISEPLAGGGGAPYEQYF
TRBD1 | TRBJ1-2 | - | TRBV6-1 | CASSELRVGTGGSDGYTF
- | TRBJ2-5 | - | TRBV7-2 | CASSLFSGLETQYF
TRBD2 | TRBJ2-1 | few | TRBV19 | CASSRLAGYYNEQFF
- | TRBJ2-1 | - | TRBV6-2/TRBV6-3 | CASSYGFSDHYNEQFF
TRBD1 | TRBJ1-6 | - | TRBV18 | CASSDRAPNGGSPLHF
- | TRBJ1-2 | - | TRBV5-5 | CASSLVLYGYTF
TRBD1 | TRBJ1-5 | - | TRBV2 | CASSVDRGANQPQHF
TRBD2 | TRBJ2-7 | - | TRBV5-1 | CASSVLAGGGEQYF